This TCR beta chain emerged from a study of brain metastases from non-small cell lung cancer. In its sample, this clone was seen once. Antigen unknown. Study-wide points: Brain metastases shared most TCR repertoire with primaries, with sparse T cells. Compared with their matched primary tumors, roughly 67% of brain metastases showed expanded T-cell clones. Brain metastases had lower T-cell infiltration than primary tumors.

This CDR3 is built from 15 residues. The V gene's germline CDR1 is SGHRS and CDR2 YFSETQ. Trimming took off 0 bases at V and 4 bases at J, with 13 bases between the two ends. Sequenced by immunoSEQ multiplex PCR; TCRdb stores in-frame clones only, minus some. Of about 1,800 clones detected, approximately 88% appear once; the ten largest clones hold around 3%. Specimen: tissue from a brain metastasis. The chain is built from TRBV5-1 and TRBJ1-2; D ambiguous. The receptor's source is a donor at least 40 years old with non-small cell lung cancer. The CDR3 bases are TGCGCCAGCAGCTTGGAAGGTCTCTTCCCCTATGGCTACACCTTC. Translation gives CASSLEGLFPYGYTF.